The 32 T cell receptor beta chains below all came from one sample that was sequenced in a study of T cell repertoires in cytomegalovirus infection. Using its own MiXCR run on the reads, TCRdb lists one record per CDR3 protein. Of roughly 19,000 distinct CDR3 sequences in the sample, 35% to 45% were seen once. Their antigens remain unidentified. Material: CD8+ T cells from cultured PBMCs, obtained from culture after CMV antigen stimulation. These receptors all come from a human donor in good health (CMV status not recorded). Some clones in this sample may be carry-over from other donors' samples.

V usage is TRBV24-1 and J usage is TRBJ2-3, with 10 bases matching TRBD2. V was pared by 0 bases and J by 6 bases, with 8 bases of the junction left unmatched. Germline V CDR1 and CDR2: KGHDR, SFDVKD. The CDR3 is made up of 17 amino acids. DNA for the CDR3: TGTGCCACCAGTGATTTGCGAGCGGGGGGGCTGTCGGATACGCAGTATTTT. Translated, it gives CATSDLRAGGLSDTQYF.

This chain links TRBV28 with TRBJ1-3; 7 positions match TRBD1. CDR3 size: 15 residues. From germline, CDR1 is MDHEN and CDR2 SYDVKM. With V trimmed by 5 bases and J by 4 bases, 8 bases remained unmatched. The CDR3 DNA sequence: TGTGCCAGCAGTACCACAGGGGTAGTAGGAAACACCATATATTTT. It codes for CASSTTGVVGNTIYF.

The chain uses TRBV12-3 or TRBV12-4 and TRBJ2-2; D ambiguous. Trimming stripped 3 bases from V and 6 bases from J, with 8 bases between. The CDR3 sequence is 13 residues long. The CDR3 DNA follows: TGTGCCAGCAGTTTCGAGACTGCCGGGGAGCTGTTTTTT. Translation: CASSFETAGELFF.

This clonotype was detected a few times. The V call is TRBV7-8, the J call TRBJ2-1; TRBD2 is a possible D gene (5 bases). Germline CDR1 reads SGHVS; CDR2 reads FQNEAQ. V was shortened by 6 bases and J by 14 bases, with 20 bases between the two germline ends. The CDR3 is 13 amino acids. The DNA for the CDR3 is TGTGCCAGCAGTCGGAGCGGACTCCAATCCGAGTTCTTC. Translation gives CASSRSGLQSEFF.

The V gene is TRBV14, the J gene TRBJ2-1; D possibly corresponds to TRBD2 (6 bases). The germline CDR1 and CDR2 sequences are SGHDN and FVKESK. The CDR3 consists of 12 residues. V dropped 7 bases and J dropped 10 bases, with 14 bases sitting between them. CDR3 protein: CASNLGTPEQFF. DNA for the CDR3: TGTGCCAGCAACCTTGGGACTCCCGAGCAGTTCTTC.

A note on this clonotype: This may be a read error, as it is one base from a much larger clone. The genes are TRBV7-3 and TRBJ2-6; perhaps D is TRBD1 or TRBD2 (5 bases each). This CDR3 comprises 17 residues. Germline assignment: CDR1 SGHTA and CDR2 FQGTGA. The CDR3 coding sequence is TGTGCCAGCAGCTTAAGAGGACACGGGGCCGGGGCCAACGTCCTGTCTTTC. This sequence encodes CASSLRGHGAGANVLSF.

The chain joins TRBV7-9 to TRBJ2-5, with a tentative D call TRBD2 (6 bases). In germline, CDR1 is SEHNR, CDR2 FQNEAQ (reference sequence). This CDR3 region has 16 residues. Trimming removed 4 bases from V and 4 bases from J, with 19 bases in between. This CDR3 is CASSSLWGRQRETQYF. The CDR3 nucleotides read TGTGCCAGCAGCTCCCTCTGGGGGAGGCAAAGAGAGACCCAGTACTTC.

The CDR3 here is CASSVEGATDTQYF. The CDR3 DNA sequence: TGTGCCAGCAGCGTAGAGGGGGCCACAGATACGCAGTATTTT. The chain links TRBV9 to TRBJ2-3, with TRBD1 matching over 7 bases. Unmatched junction bases numbered 0, after V lost 0 bases and J lost 2 bases. The germline CDR1 and CDR2 sequences are SGDLS and YYNGEE. The length of the CDR3 is 14 residues.

In regard to this clonotype: Mismatch with germline at one junction end may stem from a read error. The rearrangement links TRBV6-6 to TRBJ1-6; 9 bases align to TRBD1. This CDR3 has 19 residues. Germline CDR1 is MNHNY and CDR2 is SVGAGI (reference sequence). The CDR3 sequence is CTSSSQGQGLSSYNSPLHF. For the CDR3, the DNA is TGTACCAGCAGTTCCCAGGGACAGGGCCTTAGCTCCTATAATTCACCCCTCCACTTT.

The genes are TRBV7-2 and TRBJ2-3; TRBD2 aligns across 7 bases. The CDR3 extends over 15 amino acids. With 4 bases clipped from V and 8 bases from J, the junction kept 12 bases outside the gene matches. Germline V gene data show CDR1 as SGHTA and CDR2 as FQGNSA. The CDR3 is CASSSIAGGVGTQYF. CDR3 DNA: TGTGCCAGCAGCTCAATAGCGGGCGGCGTAGGTACGCAGTATTTT.

The rearrangement joins TRBV6-1 to TRBJ2-3; 8 nucleotides agree with TRBD2. The V gene end was trimmed by 10 bases and the J gene end by 0 bases; junction bases not matched to a gene: 6. Germline CDR1 is MNHNS and CDR2 is SASEGT. This CDR3 has 14 amino acids. The chain's CDR3 is CAIQAGESTDTQYF. DNA for the CDR3: TGTGCCATCCAAGCGGGGGAAAGCACAGATACGCAGTATTTT.

This clonotype was observed a handful of times. V usage is TRBV7-2 and J usage is TRBJ2-4, with 9 bases aligning to TRBD1. In germline, CDR1 is SGHTA, CDR2 FQGNSA. After removal of 5 bases from V and 0 bases from J, the junction contained 5 bases not matched to a gene. The CDR3 covers 16 residues. CDR3 sequence: CASSRGQGRAKNIQYF. The CDR3 nucleotides are TGTGCCAGCAGCCGGGGACAGGGAAGAGCCAAAAACATTCAGTACTTC.

This clonotype showed up just once. The gene calls are TRBV7-2 and TRBJ2-5; maybe TRBD2 (6 bases). V gave up 4 bases and J gave up 2 bases, with 11 bases separating them. The CDR3 sequence is 14 residues long. Looked up from germline, CDR1 is SGHTA and CDR2 is FQGNSA. CDR3 sequence reads: CASSYREIQETQYF. The DNA for the CDR3 is TGTGCCAGCAGCTACCGGGAGATACAAGAGACCCAGTACTTC.

This clonotype has a count of ten or more. The rearrangement joins TRBV9 to TRBJ2-1; 8 nucleotides line up with TRBD1. The CDR3 has 15 residues. Germline trimming cut 3 bases from V and 8 bases from J; bases unmatched to any gene: 10. Looked up from germline, CDR1 is SGDLS and CDR2 is YYNGEE. The CDR3 reads CASSDRDRPTDEQFF. The CDR3 nucleotides are TGTGCCAGCAGCGACCGGGACAGGCCTACGGATGAGCAGTTCTTC.

Turning to this clonotype: Germline and junction disagree at one end, which may indicate a read error. The chain couples TRBV29-1 to TRBJ1-3, with D unresolved. Per the germline V gene, CDR1 is SQVTM and CDR2 is ANQGSEA. The CDR3 spans 14 residues. The CDR3 sequence: CGVEETSSGNTIYF. The CDR3, as DNA: TGCGGCGTTGAAGAAACGAGCTCTGGAAACACCATATATTTT.

Concerning this clonotype itself: Given the absence of the conserved phenylalanine or tryptophan at the CDR3 end, a read error is likely. V is TRBV12-3 or TRBV12-4 and J is TRBJ2-7; no firm D call. The CDR3 has 13 residues. Trimming pared 6 bases from V and 5 bases from J, leaving 14 bases between. CDR3 sequence: CASRRSSTDEQYL. The DNA for the CDR3 is TGTGCCAGCAGACGGAGTTCTACGGACGAGCAGTACCTC.

In this sample, this clonotype turned up once. This rearrangement joins TRBV27 to TRBJ2-7, with D perhaps given as TRBD1 or TRBD2 (5 bases each). The germline V and J ends were trimmed by 5 bases and 1 base, with 18 bases remaining between them. This CDR3 is 16 amino acids long. The germline V gene has CDR1 MNHEY and CDR2 SMNVEV (reference sequence). CDR3: CASSRPPGTGSYEQYF. CDR3 nucleotides: TGTGCCAGCAGTCGTCCTCCCGGGACCGGTTCCTACGAGCAGTACTTC.

For this clonotype: This may come from a read error, since a much larger clone is one base off. V and J are TRBV12-3 or TRBV12-4 and TRBJ2-1; D not certain. The length of the CDR3 is 15 residues. The DNA of the CDR3 is TGTGCCAGCAGTTTGGCTGGGGTCCGTCGCAATAAGCAGTTCTTC. Its protein is CASSLAGVRRNKQFF.

This clonotype was picked up many times. The gene calls are TRBV12-3 or TRBV12-4 and TRBJ1-1; unclear D gene. The ends were cut back, 6 bases at V and 3 bases at J, with 14 bases in the middle. The CDR3 has 14 amino acids. The CDR3 protein is CASSLLFKDTEAFF. For the CDR3, the DNA is TGTGCCAGCAGCCTCCTATTTAAGGACACTGAAGCTTTCTTT.

The gene calls are TRBV29-1 and TRBJ1-5; D possibly corresponds to TRBD1 (5 bases). The V and J ends lost 3 bases and 3 bases respectively, with 9 bases between them. Germline-derived CDR1 and CDR2 are SQVTM and ANQGSEA. The CDR3 is made up of 13 amino acids. The CDR3, as DNA: TGCAGCGTTGAGGTGGGGACCAATCAGCCCCAGCATTTT. Translated, it gives CSVEVGTNQPQHF.

The rearrangement joins TRBV6-2 or TRBV6-3 to TRBJ1-1; tentatively, D is TRBD1 (6 bases). The CDR3 spans 12 residues. Trimming took 6 bases from V and 9 from J, leaving 14 bases between them. Germline CDR1 reads MNHEY; CDR2 reads SVGEGT. CDR3 bases: TGTGCCAGCAGCCCCTTGGGGGCAAAAGCTTTCTTT. Its protein is CASSPLGAKAFF.

The chain links TRBV6-1 to TRBJ2-5; 7 nucleotides agree with TRBD1. V shed 5 bases, J shed 1 base, and the junction held 4 bases outside the gene matches. This CDR3 has 14 residues. Germline V gene lookup returns CDR1 MNHNS and CDR2 SASEGT. CDR3 coding DNA: TGTGCCAGCAGTAAGGACAGGACCCAAGAGACCCAGTACTTC. This gives the protein CASSKDRTQETQYF.

The CDR3 DNA reads TGTGCCAGCAGCTACAGGGGGTGGAATTCACCCCTCCACTTT. As protein: CASSYRGWNSPLHF. This chain uses TRBV7-2 with TRBJ1-6; TRBD1 matches 8 bases. Trimming removed 4 bases from V and 7 bases from J; junction bases left unmatched: 3. This CDR3 is built from 14 residues. The germline CDR1 and CDR2 sequences are SGHTA and FQGNSA.

This clonotype has more than one count but fewer than ten. The chain recombines TRBV12-3 or TRBV12-4 with TRBJ1-1, with D possibly being TRBD1 (5 bases). The CDR3 consists of 12 residues. The V end was cut by 5 bases, the J end by 10 bases, with 14 bases between. The CDR3 sequence is CASSPGTYGAFF. The CDR3 DNA follows: TGTGCCAGCAGTCCTGGGACCTACGGAGCTTTCTTT.

The chain joins TRBV20-1 to TRBJ2-3; 10 bases agree with TRBD1. V lost 2 bases, J lost 3 bases, and 8 bases stayed unmatched. CDR1 and CDR2 from the germline V gene are DFQATT and SNEGSKA (reference sequence). The CDR3 contains 16 residues. The CDR3 DNA reads as TGCAGTGCTAGACGTATCGACAGGGGGCGGACAGATACGCAGTATTTT. This gives the protein CSARRIDRGRTDTQYF.

V usage is TRBV11-2 and J usage is TRBJ2-7; the D call may be TRBD1 or TRBD2 (5 bases each). Germline CDR1 and CDR2: SGHAT and FQNNGV. CDR3 size: 16 residues. Trimming stripped 0 bases from V and 3 bases from J, with 15 bases between. DNA for the CDR3: TGTGCCAGCAGCTTAGAGTTTAGGGACGGACTCTACGAGCAGTACTTC. Its translation is CASSLEFRDGLYEQYF.

This rearrangement joins TRBV10-1 to TRBJ2-3, with unresolved D. Per germline, CDR1 WNHNN and CDR2 SYGVQD (reference sequence). The CDR3 runs 16 residues. The V and J ends lost 2 bases and 1 base respectively, with 13 bases between them. The CDR3 spells CASSENTGRGTDTQYF. DNA for the CDR3: TGCGCCAGCAGTGAGAACACCGGAAGGGGCACAGATACGCAGTATTTT.

The genes are TRBV12-3 or TRBV12-4 and TRBJ1-1, with no clear D. The CDR3 length is 15 residues. Trimming took 5 bases from V and 0 from J, leaving 13 bases between them. The CDR3 reads CASSPSGEMNTEAFF. CDR3 nucleotide sequence: TGTGCCAGCAGTCCGTCCGGAGAGATGAACACTGAAGCTTTCTTT.

This sequence joins TRBV20-1 and TRBJ1-3, with D perhaps TRBD1 (5 bases). V shed 0 bases and J shed 4 bases, with 19 bases lying between them. The CDR3 has 17 amino acids. The germline V gene has CDR1 DFQATT and CDR2 SNEGSKA (reference sequence). CDR3 in DNA: TGCAGTGCTAGAGATTTTCCGCAGGGAAGATTCGGAAACACCATATATTTT. It yields the protein CSARDFPQGRFGNTIYF.

This clonotype was recorded at least ten times. This chain joins TRBV12-3 or TRBV12-4 and TRBJ2-5; 12 nucleotides match TRBD2. V dropped 5 bases and J dropped 5; count of bases not matched to a gene: 12. This CDR3 contains 17 residues. Written as DNA, the CDR3 is TGTGCCAGCAGTCCGGGGCTAGCGGGAGGGCCATCGGAGACCCAGTACTTC. As protein: CASSPGLAGGPSETQYF.

The chain joins TRBV7-9 to TRBJ2-5; 9 bases map to TRBD1. Germline V gene lookup returns CDR1 SEHNR and CDR2 FQNEAQ (reference sequence). There are 15 residues in the CDR3. V trimming: 3 bases; J trimming: 5 bases; junction bases outside the gene matches: 7. The CDR3 loop is CASSLGQGDRETQYF. CDR3 sequence (DNA): TGTGCCAGCAGCTTGGGACAGGGTGACCGGGAGACCCAGTACTTC.

This clonotype occurred a few times. The rearrangement links TRBV27 to TRBJ2-3, with D unresolved. CDR1 is MNHEY, CDR2 SMNVEV, per germline (reference sequence). Trimming left V 2 bases short and J 1 base short, with 10 bases between. The CDR3 contains 15 residues. CDR3 protein: CASSLRARGTDTQYF. Here the CDR3 DNA reads TGTGCCAGCAGTTTAAGAGCCAGAGGCACAGATACGCAGTATTTT.